This T cell receptor (beta chain) comes out of a study of blood T cell repertoires in COVID-19. Overall study context: From T cells, B-cell-depleted T cells, or PBMCs came the material, which was cDNA or gDNA.

The ends were cut back, 4 bases at V and 3 bases at J, with 10 bases in the middle. In germline, CDR1 is SGHDT, CDR2 YYEEEE. The CDR3 loop spans 13 amino acids. Repertoires were generated with immunoSEQ multiplex PCR, while TCRdb's copy carries only in-frame clones and drops some. The sample carries some 390,000 clones, around nine tenths recorded once. The chain carries TRBV5-6 and TRBJ1-2; D might be TRBD1 (6 bases). The specimen was peripheral blood. This sequence was found in a human donor in a cohort sampled during active COVID-19. Written as DNA, the CDR3 is TGTGCCAGCAGCGGGGGCTTCGACTATGGCTACACCTTC. It is translated as CASSGGFDYGYTF.